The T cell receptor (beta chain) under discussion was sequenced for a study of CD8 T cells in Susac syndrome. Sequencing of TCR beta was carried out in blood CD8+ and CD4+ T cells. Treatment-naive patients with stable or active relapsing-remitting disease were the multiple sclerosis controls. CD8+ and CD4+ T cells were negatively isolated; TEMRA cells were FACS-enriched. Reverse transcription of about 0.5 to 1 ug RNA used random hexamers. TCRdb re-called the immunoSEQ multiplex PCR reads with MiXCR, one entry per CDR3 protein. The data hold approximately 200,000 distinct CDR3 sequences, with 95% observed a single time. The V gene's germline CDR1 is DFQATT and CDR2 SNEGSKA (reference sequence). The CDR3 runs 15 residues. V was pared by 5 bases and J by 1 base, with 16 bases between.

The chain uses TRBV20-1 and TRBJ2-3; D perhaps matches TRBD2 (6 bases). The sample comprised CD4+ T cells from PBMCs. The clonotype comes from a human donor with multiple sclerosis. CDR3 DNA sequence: TGCAGTGCTCGCAACATGCGGGGAGGCACAGATACGCAGTATTTT. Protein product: CSARNMRGGTDTQYF.